This T cell receptor (beta chain) is drawn from a study of siplizumab effects on memory and regulatory T cells. Study-level results: Assignment to unstimulated subsets succeeded for only a minor fraction of the alloreactive clones. Roughly 75-95% of dividing CD4+ or CD8+ clones were without an attributable naive or memory phenotype. Mappable alloreactive CD4+ clones averaged approximately 70% Treg-derived with siplizumab versus less than 30% in controls.

With regard to this clone: What it binds is not known.

TCRdb's table, derived via immunoSEQ multiplex PCR, lists solely in-frame clones and lacks some. This table has some 46,000 clones, roughly 93% appearing once. V shed 3 bases and J shed 2 bases, with 11 bases lying between them. This CDR3 region has 14 residues. The germline V gene encodes CDR1 LNHDA and CDR2 SQIVND (reference sequence). The V gene is TRBV19, the J gene TRBJ2-7; perhaps D is TRBD1 or TRBD2 (6 bases each). The origin of this receptor is a human donor in good health. Sequenced: CD8+ T cells sorted from blood. The CDR3, as DNA: TGTGCCAGTAGTATTGCGGGACACCCCTACGAGCAGTACTTC. Translated: CASSIAGHPYEQYF.